The 30 T cell receptor beta chains in this list originate from one sample, sequenced in a study of blood T cell repertoires in COVID-19. Data came from immunoSEQ multiplex PCR; TCRdb stores just in-frame clones and leaves some out. The sample yields over 150,000 clones, approximately 85% seen once. Sequencing was done on a sample of peripheral blood. The source of these receptors is a man aged 40-49 years with acute or convalescent COVID-19.

The chain links TRBV30 to TRBJ2-1; 11 bases align to TRBD2. This CDR3 is 16 amino acids long. Germline values: CDR1 GTSNPN, CDR2 SVGIG (reference sequence). Germline trimming cut 3 bases from V and 6 bases from J; bases unmatched to any gene: 10. The CDR3: CAWRDPTSGEVNEQFF. DNA of the CDR3: TGTGCCTGGAGAGACCCGACTAGCGGGGAGGTCAATGAGCAGTTCTTC.

This clone has just a few counts. The CDR3 sequence is CASSLGQGREAFF. CDR3 bases: TGCGCCAGCAGCCTAGGCCAGGGGCGAGAAGCTTTCTTT. The chain combines TRBV5-1 with TRBJ1-1; weak D call: TRBD1 (6 bases). The germline V gene encodes CDR1 SGHRS and CDR2 YFSETQ. This CDR3 spans 13 amino acids. V was trimmed by 4 bases and J by 8 bases, leaving 15 bases between them.

The J gene is TRBJ2-7, the V gene TRBV20-1; possible D gene TRBD1, 6 bases. The CDR3 loop spans 13 amino acids. The V gene's germline CDR1 is DFQATT and CDR2 SNEGSKA (reference sequence). V shed 3 bases and J shed 0 bases, with 9 bases lying between them. The DNA of the CDR3 is TGCAGTGCTAGTTCGGACAGCTCCTACGAGCAGTACTTC. Translation gives CSASSDSSYEQYF.

This rearrangement joins TRBV10-3 to TRBJ1-2, with TRBD1 identical over 10 bases. The CDR3 runs 15 residues. The V and J ends lost 7 bases and 3 bases, in that order; junction bases with no gene match: 8. Germline loops: CDR1 ENHRY, CDR2 SYGVKD. CDR3 sequence reads: CAITDRGTGDYGYTF. CDR3 nucleotide sequence: TGTGCCATCACGGACAGGGGGACCGGGGACTATGGCTACACCTTC.

The chain carries TRBV19 and TRBJ1-1; TRBD1 might be the D (6 bases). Per the germline V gene, CDR1 is LNHDA and CDR2 is SQIVND (reference sequence). V lost 8 bases and J lost 4, with 23 bases in between. This CDR3 has 16 residues. DNA for the CDR3: TGTGCCAGTCTTAGGGACACCAAAAGGGAGGGCACTGAAGCTTTCTTT. The encoded protein is CASLRDTKREGTEAFF.

This clone is a singleton in its sample. Other nucleotide sequences in the sample specify the same CDR3. This chain uses TRBV6-5 with TRBJ1-1; TRBD1 matches 7 bases. The CDR3 has 14 amino acids. Germline CDR1 MNHEY, CDR2 SVGAGI. V lost 4 bases and J lost 0; bases outside the gene matches: 2. The CDR3 DNA is TGTGCCAGCAGTTGGGACAGACTGAACACTGAAGCTTTCTTT. Amino acids: CASSWDRLNTEAFF.

This clone was seen only once. The genes are TRBV4-3 and TRBJ2-1, with 9 bases matching TRBD2. From germline, CDR1 is LGHNA and CDR2 YSLEER. V shed 0 bases and J 7 bases; nucleotides not matched to a gene: 10. The CDR3 runs to 17 residues. CDR3 amino acids: CASSQDRFAGGFNEQFF. CDR3 DNA: TGCGCCAGCAGCCAAGATAGGTTTGCGGGGGGGTTTAATGAGCAGTTCTTC.

V is TRBV7-9 and J is TRBJ1-2, with D perhaps matching TRBD1 (5 bases). With 1 base removed from V and 7 bases from J, the gap between germline ends came to 13 bases. This CDR3 has 14 residues. Germline V gene sequence: CDR1 SEHNR, CDR2 FQNEAQ (reference sequence). CDR3 in DNA: TGTGCCAGCAGCTTAGAACAGGCGGCGAGTGGCTACACCTTC. This encodes CASSLEQAASGYTF.

The gene calls are TRBV9 and TRBJ2-3, with 7 bases that match TRBD1. The germline CDR1 and CDR2 sequences are SGDLS and YYNGEE. V was clipped by 3 bases and J by 1 base; unmatched bases: 2. This CDR3 is built from 14 residues. CDR3 bases: TGTGCCAGCAGCGACGACAGGGGCACAGATACGCAGTATTTT. Translating it yields CASSDDRGTDTQYF. Drawing the rest from reference TRBV9 and TRBJ2-3, the complete variable domain is DSGVTQTPKHLITATGQRVTLRCSPRSGDLSVYWYQQSLDQGLQFLIQYYNGEERAKGNILERFSAQQFPDLHSELNLSSLELGDSALYFCASSDDRGTDTQYFGPGTRLTVL.

This chain connects TRBV2 to TRBJ1-1; unclear D gene. Trimming cost V 6 bases and J 11 bases, with 13 bases left between them. The CDR3 covers 11 residues. In germline, CDR1 is SNHLY, CDR2 FYNNEI. The CDR3 loop is CASREEVRAFF. In DNA, the CDR3 is TGTGCCAGCAGGGAGGAAGTGAGGGCTTTCTTT.

V usage is TRBV4-1 and J usage is TRBJ2-1; a possible D gene is TRBD1 (5 bases). The germline V gene has CDR1 MGHRA and CDR2 YSYEKL. With 5 bases removed from V and 5 bases from J, the gap between germline ends came to 13 bases. The CDR3 is made up of 14 amino acids. CDR3 DNA sequence: TGCGCCAGCAGCTACTCGACAGCGAACAATGAGCAGTTCTTC. Translating gives CASSYSTANNEQFF.

The table lists this clone with a count of one. The genes are TRBV7-3 and TRBJ2-1; TRBD2 is a possible D gene (5 bases). The CDR3 loop spans 13 amino acids. CDR1 is SGHTA, CDR2 FQGTGA, per germline. With 1 base removed from V and 7 bases from J, the gap between germline ends came to 8 bases. Written as DNA, the CDR3 is TGTGCCAGCAGCTTAATCCGCGGGAATGAGCAGTTCTTC. Protein: CASSLIRGNEQFF.

The V call is TRBV30, the J call TRBJ2-7, with D perhaps TRBD2 (5 bases). The CDR3 is 14 residues long. The V end lost 2 bases, the J end lost 2 bases, and 13 bases lay between the germline ends. Per the germline V gene, CDR1 is GTSNPN and CDR2 is SVGIG (reference sequence). This CDR3 reads CAWSPEDWTYEQYF. The CDR3 DNA sequence: TGTGCCTGGAGTCCGGAGGACTGGACCTACGAGCAGTACTTC.

V usage is TRBV7-2 and J usage is TRBJ1-5; no definite D call. The CDR3 runs 16 residues. Trimming removed 0 bases at V and 0 bases at J, with 9 bases between. Germline CDR1 SGHTA, CDR2 FQGNSA. DNA of the CDR3: TGTGCCAGCAGCTTAGCGGCAGGAAATAGCAATCAGCCCCAGCATTTT. This translates into CASSLAAGNSNQPQHF.

This clone was seen more than once but under ten times. This chain joins TRBV9 and TRBJ2-3; TRBD1 matches at 7 bases. Germline loops: CDR1 SGDLS, CDR2 YYNGEE. V dropped 4 bases and J dropped 0; count of bases not matched to a gene: 8. The CDR3 length is 16 residues. CDR3 DNA: TGTGCCAGCAGCTGGCTGACAGGGTCTAGCACAGATACGCAGTATTTT. Translated, it gives CASSWLTGSSTDTQYF.

The chain carries TRBV6-5 and TRBJ1-4; no firm D call. The V and J ends lost 5 bases and 0 bases respectively, with 7 bases between them. The CDR3 has 14 amino acids. Germline V CDR1 and CDR2: MNHEY, SVGAGI. This CDR3 reads CASSRQATNEKLFF. The CDR3, as DNA: TGTGCCAGCAGTAGACAAGCAACTAATGAAAAACTGTTTTTT.

The V call is TRBV7-3, the J call TRBJ1-1; 7 positions match TRBD1. The germline V gene has CDR1 SGHTA and CDR2 FQGTGA. Trimming at V came to 5 bases and at J to 5 bases, leaving 5 bases not matched to a gene. CDR3 length: 13 amino acids. Written as DNA, the CDR3 is TGTGCCAGCAGCACGACAGGGTGGACTGAAGCTTTCTTT. This codes for CASSTTGWTEAFF.

CDR3 in amino acids: CASRGLQETQYF. CDR3 sequence (DNA): TGTGCCAGCAGGGGACTTCAAGAGACCCAGTACTTC. The V call is TRBV27, the J call TRBJ2-5; tentative D call: TRBD2 (6 bases). There are 12 residues in the CDR3. The ends were cut back, 6 bases at V and 2 bases at J, with 7 bases in the middle. CDR1 is MNHEY, CDR2 SMNVEV, per germline (reference sequence).

This chain uses TRBV3-1 (or the pseudogene TRBV3-2) with TRBJ2-2; 10 bases are shared with TRBD1. The CDR3 runs to 14 residues. Germline V gene sequence: CDR1 LGHDT, CDR2 YNNKEL (reference sequence). The trim removed 6 bases at V and 5 bases at J, leaving 3 bases unmatched. CDR3 region: CASSSGQGTGELFF. The CDR3 DNA is TGTGCCAGCAGTTCGGGACAGGGGACCGGGGAGCTGTTTTTT.

The chain carries TRBV27 and TRBJ2-1; 9 bases align to TRBD2. Per the germline V gene, CDR1 is MNHEY and CDR2 is SMNVEV (reference sequence). Germline trimming cut 3 bases from V and 5 bases from J; bases unmatched to any gene: 5. This CDR3 has 15 residues. The CDR3 DNA reads as TGTGCCAGCAGTTTGGTAGCGGGGGTGAACAATGAGCAGTTCTTC. This sequence encodes CASSLVAGVNNEQFF.

The chain recombines TRBV4-3 with TRBJ2-3; 8 nucleotides line up with TRBD1. The germline gives CDR1 LGHNA, CDR2 YSLEER. There are 16 residues in the CDR3. V gave up 1 base and J gave up 5 bases; unmatched junction bases: 8. The CDR3, as DNA: TGCGCCAGCAGCCAAGCCAGGGGGCTGTATGTAGATACGCAGTATTTT. It translates to CASSQARGLYVDTQYF.

The chain links TRBV30 to TRBJ1-2, with D possibly TRBD1 on 5 matching bases. Germline V lookup: CDR1 GTSNPN, CDR2 SVGIG (reference sequence). CDR3 size: 13 residues. V gave up 5 bases and J gave up 8 bases, with 18 bases separating them. Written as DNA, the CDR3 is TGTGCCTGGGGAATGACAGACGTTGGCGGCTACACCTTC. Translation: CAWGMTDVGGYTF. Full variable domain (missing parts from reference TRBV30 and TRBJ1-2): SQTIHQWPATLVQPVGSPLSLECTVEGTSNPNLYWYRQAAGRGLQLLFYSVGIGQISSEVPQNLSASRPQDRQFILSSKKLLLSDSGFYLCAWGMTDVGGYTFGSGTRLTVV.

Remarks on this clone: One end of the junction is discordant with germline, which a read error may explain. V gene TRBV5-4 combines with J gene TRBJ2-2; D possibly corresponds to TRBD2 (6 bases). Germline V gene lookup returns CDR1 SGHNT and CDR2 YYREEE (reference sequence). This CDR3 is 13 amino acids long. Here the CDR3 reads CASILRGTGELLF. In DNA, the CDR3 is TGTGCCAGCATTTTGCGGGGCACCGGGGAGCTGCTTTTT.

The V gene is TRBV29-1, the J gene TRBJ2-5; TRBD1 is a possible D gene (5 bases). The germline V gene has CDR1 SQVTM and CDR2 ANQGSEA. V gave up 7 bases and J gave up 2 bases, with 17 bases separating them. The CDR3 extends over 14 amino acids. CDR3 region: CSALNRSSQETQYF. As DNA, the CDR3 is TGCAGCGCCCTAAACAGGAGTTCGCAAGAGACCCAGTACTTC.

The V call is TRBV27, the J call TRBJ1-2; 12 bases are shared with TRBD1. This CDR3 comprises 12 residues. V lost 7 bases, J lost 7 bases, and 1 base stayed unmatched. CDR1 is MNHEY and CDR2 is SMNVEV in the germline V gene (reference sequence). DNA for the CDR3: TGTGCCAGCAAGGGACAGGGGGCTGGCTACACCTTC. Its translation: CASKGQGAGYTF.

The V and J genes are TRBV28 and TRBJ1-3, with TRBD1 as a possible D gene (5 bases). With 6 bases removed from V and 4 bases from J, the gap between germline ends came to 22 bases. Germline CDR1 is MDHEN and CDR2 is SYDVKM. CDR3 size: 17 residues. CDR3 sequence: CASRKGSLGNIGNTIYF. CDR3 nucleotides: TGTGCCAGCAGAAAGGGGTCATTGGGCAATATAGGAAACACCATATATTTT.

The V call is TRBV11-2, the J call TRBJ1-1, with D maybe TRBD1 (6 bases). The CDR3 sequence is 15 residues long. The V and J ends lost 6 bases and 7 bases respectively, with 21 bases between them. Germline values: CDR1 SGHAT, CDR2 FQNNGV. The CDR3 spells CASRTSGHKVHEAFF. The CDR3 DNA follows: TGTGCCAGCAGGACCTCGGGACACAAGGTACATGAAGCTTTCTTT.

A few counts support this clone. The chain couples TRBV5-4 to TRBJ1-6; possible D gene TRBD1, 6 bases. There are 13 residues in the CDR3. The V and J ends lost 4 bases and 7 bases respectively, with 9 bases between them. Germline V CDR1 and CDR2: SGHNT, YYREEE (reference sequence). CDR3: CASSPQGNSPLHF. The CDR3 DNA follows: TGTGCCAGCAGCCCCCAGGGGAATTCACCCCTCCACTTT.

The chain recombines TRBV3-1 (or the pseudogene TRBV3-2) with TRBJ1-2; the D is unclear. Germline lookup yields CDR1 LGHDT and CDR2 YNNKEL (reference sequence). CDR3 length: 13 residues. V was cut by 0 bases and J by 8 bases, with 10 bases left in between. The DNA for the CDR3 is TGTGCCAGCAGCCAAGAGGGCGCCTGGGGCTACACCTTC. Protein sequence: CASSQEGAWGYTF.

This clone occurred once. The chain couples TRBV4-2 to TRBJ1-6; no firm D call. CDR3 length: 17 residues. Trimming cost V 4 bases and J 9 bases, with 22 bases left between them. Per the germline V gene, CDR1 is LGHNA and CDR2 is YNFKEQ. The CDR3 DNA reads as TGTGCCAGCAGCCCGGAGGCCGTTAACCTTCGGGGTTCACCCCTCCACTTT. It specifies CASSPEAVNLRGSPLHF.